This T cell receptor (beta chain) is drawn from a study of blood T cells in healthy people across ages. CDR3 length: 13 residues. Germline CDR1 and CDR2: MGHRA and YSYEKL. Together with a sample-barcoded 5' primer, a J-beta primer mix was included in a second PCR lasting 7 to 11 cycles. One entry per CDR3 protein results from TCRdb running MiXCR on the 5' RACE reads. The table records roughly 1,100,000 distinct CDR3 sequences, approximately 26% of them present only once. The same specimen was also included in a second study, on T cells of mothers and their children.

The specimen was blood. The chain has TRBV4-1 and TRBJ2-5, with D unclear. With the DNA end fitting TRBJ2-1 better, the J assignment may be wrong. The clonotype comes from a girl aged 2-15 years in good health. CDR3 DNA sequence: TGCGCCAGCAGCCACGCGACGGGTGGTGAGCAGTTCTTC. Amino acid sequence: CASSHATGGEQFF.